This is a list of T cell receptor beta chains from one sample in a study of technical replicates of blood from a handful of donors. Repertoires were generated with immunoSEQ multiplex PCR, while TCRdb's copy carries only in-frame clones and drops some. The table includes tens of thousands of clones, just under 95% detected once. Sequenced: PBMCs. The receptors stem from a human donor in good health. Some clones in this sample may be carry-over from other donors' samples. Both conserved end residues are part of each CDR3. Each record gives: D gene, clone size, V gene, J gene, CDR3 DNA, CDR3 protein. D genes are given only for firm matches. Rows give clone size only sometimes, using once, few, many, or a class for an expanded clone.

d_call: TRBD2; clone_size: .; v_call: TRBV4-1; j_call: TRBJ2-3; cdr3_nt: TGCGCCAGCAGCCGACTAGCGGGAGAGACGCAGTATTTT; cdr3_aa: CASSRLAGETQYF
d_call: TRBD1; clone_size: .; v_call: TRBV11-2; j_call: TRBJ2-7; cdr3_nt: TGTGCCAGCAGCTTGGGGACAGGGCCCTACGAGCAGTACTTC; cdr3_aa: CASSLGTGPYEQYF
d_call: .; clone_size: .; v_call: TRBV6-5; j_call: TRBJ1-2; cdr3_nt: TGTGCCAGCAGTTGGACGGACGGAGGCATCGACTATGGCTACACCTTC; cdr3_aa: CASSWTDGGIDYGYTF
d_call: .; clone_size: .; v_call: TRBV11-2; j_call: TRBJ2-7; cdr3_nt: TGTGCCAGCAGCTCCACGACAGCTTACGAGCAGTACTTC; cdr3_aa: CASSSTTAYEQYF
d_call: TRBD1; clone_size: .; v_call: TRBV5-1; j_call: TRBJ2-5; cdr3_nt: TGCGCCAGCAGCATGACAGGGCCGAAGCAAGAGACCCAGTACTTC; cdr3_aa: CASSMTGPKQETQYF
d_call: .; clone_size: .; v_call: TRBV2; j_call: TRBJ2-2; cdr3_nt: TGTGCCAGCAGTGAACAACTGAGGAACACCGGGGAGCTGTTTTTT; cdr3_aa: CASSEQLRNTGELFF
d_call: .; clone_size: few; v_call: TRBV27; j_call: TRBJ1-1; cdr3_nt: TGTGCCAGCACCAGCAATGTCGGGACTGAAGCTTTCTTT; cdr3_aa: CASTSNVGTEAFF
d_call: .; clone_size: .; v_call: TRBV18; j_call: TRBJ2-2; cdr3_nt: TGTGCCAGCTCACCGAAGGGGACGAACACCGGGGAGCTGTTTTTT; cdr3_aa: CASSPKGTNTGELFF
d_call: TRBD1; clone_size: .; v_call: TRBV2; j_call: TRBJ1-1; cdr3_nt: TGTGCCAGCAGGGGGACGAGACAGGGATGGACTGAAGCTTTCTTT; cdr3_aa: CASRGTRQGWTEAFF
d_call: .; clone_size: few; v_call: TRBV20-1; j_call: TRBJ1-1; cdr3_nt: TGCAGTGCTAGAAAGGGGGCTGAAGCTTTCTTT; cdr3_aa: CSARKGAEAFF